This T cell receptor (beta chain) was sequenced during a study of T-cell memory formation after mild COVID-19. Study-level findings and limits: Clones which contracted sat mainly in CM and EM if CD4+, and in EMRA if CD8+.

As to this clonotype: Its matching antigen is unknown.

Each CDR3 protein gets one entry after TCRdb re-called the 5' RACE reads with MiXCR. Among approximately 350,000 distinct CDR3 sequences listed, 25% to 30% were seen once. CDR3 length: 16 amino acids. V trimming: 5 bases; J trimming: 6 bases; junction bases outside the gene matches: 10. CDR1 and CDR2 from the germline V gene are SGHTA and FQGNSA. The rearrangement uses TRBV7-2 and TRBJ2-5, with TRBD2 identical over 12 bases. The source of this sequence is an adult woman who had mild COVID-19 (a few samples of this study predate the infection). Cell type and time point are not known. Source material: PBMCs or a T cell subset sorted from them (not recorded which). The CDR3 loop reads CASSPQSTSGSQTQYF. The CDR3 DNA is TGTGCCAGCAGCCCCCAGTCGACTAGCGGGAGTCAGACCCAGTACTTC.